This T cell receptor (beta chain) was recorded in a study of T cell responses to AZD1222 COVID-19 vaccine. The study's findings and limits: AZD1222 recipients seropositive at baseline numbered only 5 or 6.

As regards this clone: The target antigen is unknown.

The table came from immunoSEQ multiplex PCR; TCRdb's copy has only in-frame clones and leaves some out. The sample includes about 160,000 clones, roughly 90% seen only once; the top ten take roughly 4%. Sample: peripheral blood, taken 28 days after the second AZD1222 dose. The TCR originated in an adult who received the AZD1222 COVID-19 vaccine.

CDR3 sequence: CASSQKHGDEQFF. Written as DNA, the CDR3 is TGTGCCAGCAGCCAGAAACACGGCGATGAGCAGTTCTTC. This sequence joins TRBV4-2 and TRBJ2-1; D unresolved. The CDR3 runs to 13 residues. The V gene lost 3 bases and the J gene lost 8 bases, with 11 bases spanning the gap. CDR1 is LGHNA, CDR2 YNFKEQ, per germline.